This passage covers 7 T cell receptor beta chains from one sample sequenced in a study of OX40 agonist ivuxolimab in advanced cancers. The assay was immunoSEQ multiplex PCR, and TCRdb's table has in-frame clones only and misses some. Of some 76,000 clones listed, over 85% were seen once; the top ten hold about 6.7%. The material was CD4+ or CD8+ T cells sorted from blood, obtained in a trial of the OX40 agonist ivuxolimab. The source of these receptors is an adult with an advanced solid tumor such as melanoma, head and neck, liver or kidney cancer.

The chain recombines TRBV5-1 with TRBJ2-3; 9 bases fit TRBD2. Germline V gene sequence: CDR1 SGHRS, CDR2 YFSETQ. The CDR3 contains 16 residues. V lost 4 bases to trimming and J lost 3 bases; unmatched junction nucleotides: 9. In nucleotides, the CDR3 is TGCGCCAGCAGCCCCCGGGGTAGCGGGGGAACAGATACGCAGTATTTT. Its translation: CASSPRGSGGTDTQYF.

This CDR3 is CASSWTSEHNEQFF. In DNA, the CDR3 is TGTGCCAGCAGTTGGACTAGCGAACACAATGAGCAGTTCTTC. This chain connects TRBV27 to TRBJ2-1, with 9 bases fitting TRBD2. From germline, CDR1 is MNHEY and CDR2 SMNVEV (reference sequence). Trimming took 4 bases from V and 5 from J; bases not matched to a gene: 3. This CDR3 is built from 14 residues.

This chain's CDR3 is CASSLSPGWNQPQHF. CDR3 nucleotide sequence: TGTGCCAGCAGCTTAAGCCCGGGATGGAATCAGCCCCAGCATTTT. The chain has TRBV11-2 and TRBJ1-5, with unresolved D. Germline V gene sequence: CDR1 SGHAT, CDR2 FQNNGV. The CDR3 runs to 15 residues. Trimming took off 2 bases at V and 4 bases at J, with 12 bases between the two ends.

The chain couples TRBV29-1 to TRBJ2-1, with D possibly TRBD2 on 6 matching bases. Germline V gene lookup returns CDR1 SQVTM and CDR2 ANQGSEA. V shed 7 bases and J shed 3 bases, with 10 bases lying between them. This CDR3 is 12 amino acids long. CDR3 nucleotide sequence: TGCAGCGGGAGGGACGGCTACAATGAGCAGTTCTTC. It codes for CSGRDGYNEQFF.

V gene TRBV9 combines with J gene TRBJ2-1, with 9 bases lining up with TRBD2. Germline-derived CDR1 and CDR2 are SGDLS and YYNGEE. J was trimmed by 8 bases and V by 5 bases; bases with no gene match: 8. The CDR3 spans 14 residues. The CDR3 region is CASRAAGGVHEQFF. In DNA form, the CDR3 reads TGTGCCAGCAGAGCAGCGGGGGGAGTCCATGAGCAGTTCTTC.

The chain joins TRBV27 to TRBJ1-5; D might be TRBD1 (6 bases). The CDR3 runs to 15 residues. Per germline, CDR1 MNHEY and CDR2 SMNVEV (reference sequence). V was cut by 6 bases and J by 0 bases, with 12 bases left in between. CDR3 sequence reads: CASRTGLNSNQPQHF. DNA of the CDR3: TGTGCCAGCAGGACAGGTCTAAATAGCAATCAGCCCCAGCATTTT.

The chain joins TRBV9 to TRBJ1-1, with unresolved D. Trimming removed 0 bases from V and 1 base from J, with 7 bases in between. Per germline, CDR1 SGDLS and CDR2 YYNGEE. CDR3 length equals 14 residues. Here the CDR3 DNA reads TGTGCCAGCAGCGTAGACGGGTCGAACACTGAAGCTTTCTTT. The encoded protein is CASSVDGSNTEAFF.